This TCR beta chain was retrieved from a study of human T cells and chemical hapten exposure. CDR1 is SQVTM, CDR2 ANQGSEA, per germline. Trimming removed 4 bases at V and 1 base at J, with 16 bases between. This CDR3 spans 15 amino acids. This clonotype was detected a few times. Antigen: not known. Study outcomes and limitations: With DPC sensitization, TCRs exceeding 1 in 1000 frequency showed no change.

Time point denoted: patch test 2, 6 weeks after DPC sensitization. The sample's treatment: therapeutic diphenylcyclopropenone sensitization with weekly scalp DPC. TCRdb re-called the RACE reads with MiXCR, one entry per CDR3 protein. The table includes roughly 380,000 distinct CDR3 sequences, nearly 6.5% detected once. The receptor was derived from a woman between 18 and 29 years old with alopecia areata. Some clones in this sample may be carry-over from other donors' samples. This chain links TRBV29-1 with TRBJ1-1; D is undetermined. The material sequenced was whole blood, taken in connection with sensitization to the hapten diphenylcyclopropenone (DPC). CDR3 nucleotides: TGCAGCGTTGTGGTGGTCGGGGAGTGGAACACTGAAGCTTTCTTT. Translation: CSVVVVGEWNTEAFF.